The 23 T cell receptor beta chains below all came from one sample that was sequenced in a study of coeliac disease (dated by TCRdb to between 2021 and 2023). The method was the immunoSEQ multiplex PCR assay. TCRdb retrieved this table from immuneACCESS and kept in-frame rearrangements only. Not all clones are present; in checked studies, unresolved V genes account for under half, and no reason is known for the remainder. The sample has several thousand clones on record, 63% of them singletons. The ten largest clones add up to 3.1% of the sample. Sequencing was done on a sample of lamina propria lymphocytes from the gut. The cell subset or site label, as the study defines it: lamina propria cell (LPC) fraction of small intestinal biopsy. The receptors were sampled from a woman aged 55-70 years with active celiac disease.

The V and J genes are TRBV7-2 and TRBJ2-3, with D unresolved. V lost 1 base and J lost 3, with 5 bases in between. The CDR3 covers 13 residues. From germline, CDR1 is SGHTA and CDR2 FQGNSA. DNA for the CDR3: TGTGCCAGCAGCTTAGAGCGTACAGATACGCAGTATTTT. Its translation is CASSLERTDTQYF.

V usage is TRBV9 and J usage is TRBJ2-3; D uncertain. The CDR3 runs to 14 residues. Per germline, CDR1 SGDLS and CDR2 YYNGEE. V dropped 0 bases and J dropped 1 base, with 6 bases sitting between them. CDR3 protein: CASSVAPGTDTQYF. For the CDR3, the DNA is TGTGCCAGCAGCGTAGCTCCTGGCACAGATACGCAGTATTTT.

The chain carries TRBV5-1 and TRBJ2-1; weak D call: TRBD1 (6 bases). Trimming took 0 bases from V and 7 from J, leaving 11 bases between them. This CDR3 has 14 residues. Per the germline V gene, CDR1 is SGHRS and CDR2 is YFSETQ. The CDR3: CASSLGYQGNEQFF. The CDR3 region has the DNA TGCGCCAGCAGCTTGGGTTATCAGGGGAATGAGCAGTTCTTC.

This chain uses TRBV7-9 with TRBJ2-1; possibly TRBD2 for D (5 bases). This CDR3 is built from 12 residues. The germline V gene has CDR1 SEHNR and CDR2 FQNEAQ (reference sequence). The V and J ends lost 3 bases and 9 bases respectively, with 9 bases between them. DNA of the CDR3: TGTGCCAGCAGCTTCGGGATGGGTGAGCAGTTCTTC. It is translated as CASSFGMGEQFF.

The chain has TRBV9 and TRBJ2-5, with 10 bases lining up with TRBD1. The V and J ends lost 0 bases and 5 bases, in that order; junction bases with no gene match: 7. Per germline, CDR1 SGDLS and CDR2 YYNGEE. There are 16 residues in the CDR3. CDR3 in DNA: TGTGCCAGCAGCGTAGCTACGACAGGGGGCCGGGAGACCCAGTACTTC. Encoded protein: CASSVATTGGRETQYF.

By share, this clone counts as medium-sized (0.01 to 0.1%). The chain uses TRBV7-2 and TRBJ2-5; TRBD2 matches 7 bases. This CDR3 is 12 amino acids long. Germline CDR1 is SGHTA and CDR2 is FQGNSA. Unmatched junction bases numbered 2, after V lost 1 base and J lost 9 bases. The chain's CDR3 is CASSLEGRAQYF. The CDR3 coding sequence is TGTGCCAGCAGCTTAGAGGGGAGGGCCCAGTACTTC.

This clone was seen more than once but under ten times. The CDR3 sequence: CASGYSTGQAGEKLFF. CDR3 DNA: TGTGCTAGTGGCTATTCAACAGGACAGGCGGGGGAAAAACTGTTTTTT. This chain uses TRBV12-5 with TRBJ1-4, with 7 bases matching TRBD1. The CDR3 extends over 16 amino acids. Germline assignment: CDR1 LGHNT and CDR2 FRNRAP. The V segment lost 6 bases and the J segment 8 bases; nucleotides outside the gene matches: 15.

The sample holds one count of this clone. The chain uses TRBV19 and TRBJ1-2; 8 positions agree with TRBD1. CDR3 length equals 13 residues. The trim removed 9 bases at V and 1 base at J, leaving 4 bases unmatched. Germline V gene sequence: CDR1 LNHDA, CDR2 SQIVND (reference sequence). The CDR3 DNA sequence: TGTGCCAGCGGGACAGGATTTAACTATGGCTACACCTTC. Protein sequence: CASGTGFNYGYTF. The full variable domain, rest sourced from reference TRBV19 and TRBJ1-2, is DGGITQSPKYLFRKEGQNVTLSCEQNLNHDAMYWYRQDPGQGLRLIYYSQIVNDFQKGDIAEGYSVSREKKESFPLTVTSAQKNPTAFYLCASGTGFNYGYTFGSGTRLTVV.

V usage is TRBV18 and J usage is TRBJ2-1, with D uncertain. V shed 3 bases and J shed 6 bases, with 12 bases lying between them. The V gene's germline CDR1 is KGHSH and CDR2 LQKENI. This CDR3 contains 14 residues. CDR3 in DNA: TGTGCCAGCTCACCGACGACAAACCCCAATGAGCAGTTCTTC. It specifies CASSPTTNPNEQFF.

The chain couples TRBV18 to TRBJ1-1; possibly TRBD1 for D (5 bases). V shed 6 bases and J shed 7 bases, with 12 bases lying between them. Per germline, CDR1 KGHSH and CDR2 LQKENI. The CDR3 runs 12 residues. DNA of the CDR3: TGTGCCAGCTCCCCGGGGGGGATTGAAGCTTTCTTT. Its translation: CASSPGGIEAFF.

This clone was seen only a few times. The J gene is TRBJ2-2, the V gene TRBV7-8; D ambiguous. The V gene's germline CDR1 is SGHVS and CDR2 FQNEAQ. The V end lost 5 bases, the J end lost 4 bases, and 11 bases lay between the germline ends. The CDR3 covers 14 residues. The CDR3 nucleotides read TGTGCCAGCAGCCCTGAAAGAGGCACCGGGGAGCTGTTTTTT. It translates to CASSPERGTGELFF.

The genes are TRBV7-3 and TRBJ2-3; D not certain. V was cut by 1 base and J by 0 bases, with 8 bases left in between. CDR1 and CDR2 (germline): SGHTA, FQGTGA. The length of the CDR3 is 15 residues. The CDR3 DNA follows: TGTGCCAGCAGCTTAATGGAGAGCAGCACAGATACGCAGTATTTT. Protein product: CASSLMESSTDTQYF.

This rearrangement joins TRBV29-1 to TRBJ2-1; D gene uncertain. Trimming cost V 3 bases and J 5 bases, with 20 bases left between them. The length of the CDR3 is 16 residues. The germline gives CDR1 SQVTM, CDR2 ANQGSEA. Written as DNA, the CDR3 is TGCAGCGTTGAGGTTCTGTTCGGCAGGCGAAACAATGAGCAGTTCTTC. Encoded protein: CSVEVLFGRRNNEQFF.

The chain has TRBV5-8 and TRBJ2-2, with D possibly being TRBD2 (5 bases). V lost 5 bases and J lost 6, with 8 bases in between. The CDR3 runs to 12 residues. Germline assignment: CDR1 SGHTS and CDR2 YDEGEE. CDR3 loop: CASRGEAGELFF. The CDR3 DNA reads TGTGCCAGCAGGGGAGAGGCCGGGGAGCTGTTTTTT.

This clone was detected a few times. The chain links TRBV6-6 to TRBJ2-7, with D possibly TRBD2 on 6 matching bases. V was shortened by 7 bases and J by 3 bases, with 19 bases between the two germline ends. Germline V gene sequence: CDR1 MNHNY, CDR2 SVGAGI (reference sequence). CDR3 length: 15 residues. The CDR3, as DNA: TGTGCCAGCAACCCCGTCGGGGGAAACTACTACGAGCAGTACTTC. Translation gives CASNPVGGNYYEQYF.

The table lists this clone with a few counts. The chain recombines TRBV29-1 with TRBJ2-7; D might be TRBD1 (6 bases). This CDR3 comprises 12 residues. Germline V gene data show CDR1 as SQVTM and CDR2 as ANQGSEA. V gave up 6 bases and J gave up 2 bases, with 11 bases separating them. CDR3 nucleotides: TGCAGCGTAGGACAGACCACCTACGAGCAGTACTTC. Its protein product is CSVGQTTYEQYF.

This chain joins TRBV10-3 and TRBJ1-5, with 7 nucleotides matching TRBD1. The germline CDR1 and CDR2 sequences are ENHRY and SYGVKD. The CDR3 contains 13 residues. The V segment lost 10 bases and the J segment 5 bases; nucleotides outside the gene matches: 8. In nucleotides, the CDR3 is TGTGCCACACGACCCCAGGGGGATCAGCCCCAGCATTTT. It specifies CATRPQGDQPQHF.

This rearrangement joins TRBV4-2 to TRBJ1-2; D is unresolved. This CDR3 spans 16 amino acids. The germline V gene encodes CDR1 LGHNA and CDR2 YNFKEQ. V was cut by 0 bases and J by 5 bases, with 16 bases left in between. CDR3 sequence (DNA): TGTGCCAGCAGCCAAGATACGGCCAGGCAAACATATGGCTACACCTTC. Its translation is CASSQDTARQTYGYTF.

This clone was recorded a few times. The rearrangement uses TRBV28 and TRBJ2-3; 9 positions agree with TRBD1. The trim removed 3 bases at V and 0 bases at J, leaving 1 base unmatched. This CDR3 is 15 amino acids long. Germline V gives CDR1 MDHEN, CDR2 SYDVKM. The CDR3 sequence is CASSLGTGSTDTQYF. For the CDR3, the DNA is TGTGCCAGCAGTTTGGGGACAGGGAGCACAGATACGCAGTATTTT.

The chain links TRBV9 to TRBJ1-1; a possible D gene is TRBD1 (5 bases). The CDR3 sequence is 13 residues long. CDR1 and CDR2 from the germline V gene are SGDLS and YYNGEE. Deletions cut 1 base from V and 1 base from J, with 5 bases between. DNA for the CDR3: TGTGCCAGCAGCGTACAGGGGAACACTGAAGCTTTCTTT. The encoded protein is CASSVQGNTEAFF.

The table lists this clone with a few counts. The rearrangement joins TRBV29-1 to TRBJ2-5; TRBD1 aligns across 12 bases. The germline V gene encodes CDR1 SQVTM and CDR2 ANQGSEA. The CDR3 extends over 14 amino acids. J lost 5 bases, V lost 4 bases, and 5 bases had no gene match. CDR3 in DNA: TGCAGCGTTGTAAGGGACAGGGGGCCGGAGACCCAGTACTTC. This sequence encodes CSVVRDRGPETQYF.

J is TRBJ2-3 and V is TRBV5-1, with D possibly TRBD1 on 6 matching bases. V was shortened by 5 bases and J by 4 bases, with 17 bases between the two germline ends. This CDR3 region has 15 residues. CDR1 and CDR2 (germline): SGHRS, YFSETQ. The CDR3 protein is CASRPPQGLADTQYF. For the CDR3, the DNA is TGCGCCAGCAGGCCTCCACAGGGTTTGGCAGATACGCAGTATTTT.

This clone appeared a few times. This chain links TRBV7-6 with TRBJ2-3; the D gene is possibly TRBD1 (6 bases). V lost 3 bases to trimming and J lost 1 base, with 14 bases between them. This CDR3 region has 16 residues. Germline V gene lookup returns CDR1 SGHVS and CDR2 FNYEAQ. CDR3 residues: CASSFGTNRGTDTQYF. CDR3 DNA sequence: TGTGCCAGCAGCTTTGGGACAAATAGGGGCACAGATACGCAGTATTTT.